This T cell receptor (beta chain) was documented in a study of blood T cell repertoires in COVID-19. Using immunoSEQ multiplex PCR, the repertoire was profiled, and TCRdb retains in-frame clones only, with some absent. The data contain 150,000 or so clones, approximately 79% of them seen just once; the ten biggest clones take up around 2.9%. Trimming removed 1 base from V and 4 bases from J, with 8 bases in between. The CDR3 extends over 15 amino acids. CDR1 and CDR2 (germline): SGHVS, FQNEAQ. Material for sequencing was PBMCs or T cells enriched from blood (not recorded which). The clonotype was recovered from a woman between 45 and 60 years old who had recovered from COVID-19. This rearrangement joins TRBV7-8 to TRBJ1-6; D remains ambiguous. The CDR3 bases are TGTGCCAGCAGCTTAGGCAGCGCTTATAATTCACCCCTCCACTTT. Translation: CASSLGSAYNSPLHF.